The T cell receptor (beta chain) described here comes from a study of cytomegalovirus exposure and HLA in healthy donors. The germline V gene encodes CDR1 LNHNV and CDR2 YYDKDF (reference sequence). This CDR3 is built from 14 residues. V lost 5 bases to trimming and J lost 9 bases, with 17 bases between them. PCR primers comprised 60 Vbeta and 13 Jbeta primers. Clones were sequenced by immunoSEQ multiplex PCR, and TCRdb holds only the in-frame ones, with some missing. Found here are 150,000 to 200,000 clones, approximately 86% of them singletons; the top ten hold 1.5% to 2%. Study-wide results and caveats: HLA alleles were associated with 16,951 TCR beta sequences in a later analysis at 0.05 false discovery rate.

As to this clone: The antigen is unknown.

V is TRBV15 and J is TRBJ2-1, with D possibly TRBD2 on 7 matching bases. This TCR was sampled from a woman between 18 and 29 years old in good health and CMV-seronegative. Sequencing was done on a sample of PBMCs. As DNA, the CDR3 is TGTGCCACCAGCTTGGGGGGGCCGGCTATTGAGCAGTTCTTC. Residues: CATSLGGPAIEQFF.